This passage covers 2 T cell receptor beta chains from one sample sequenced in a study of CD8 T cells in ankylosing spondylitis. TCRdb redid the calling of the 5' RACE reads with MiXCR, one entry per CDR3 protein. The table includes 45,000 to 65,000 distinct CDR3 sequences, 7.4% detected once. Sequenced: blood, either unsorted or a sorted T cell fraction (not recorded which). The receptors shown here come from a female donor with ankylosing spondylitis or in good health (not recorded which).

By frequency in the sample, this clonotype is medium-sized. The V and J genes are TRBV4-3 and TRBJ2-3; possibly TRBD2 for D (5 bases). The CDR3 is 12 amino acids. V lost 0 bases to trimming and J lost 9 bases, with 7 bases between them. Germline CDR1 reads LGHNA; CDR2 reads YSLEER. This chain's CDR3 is CASSQDPGTQYF. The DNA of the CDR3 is TGCGCCAGCAGCCAAGATCCGGGGACGCAGTATTTT.

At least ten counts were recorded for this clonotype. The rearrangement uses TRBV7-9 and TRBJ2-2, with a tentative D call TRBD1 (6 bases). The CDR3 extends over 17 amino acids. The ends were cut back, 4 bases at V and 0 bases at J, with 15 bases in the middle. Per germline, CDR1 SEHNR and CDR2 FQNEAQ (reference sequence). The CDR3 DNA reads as TGTGCCAGCAGCTCAAGACGGACAGCTCCGAACACCGGGGAGCTGTTTTTT. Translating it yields CASSSRRTAPNTGELFF.